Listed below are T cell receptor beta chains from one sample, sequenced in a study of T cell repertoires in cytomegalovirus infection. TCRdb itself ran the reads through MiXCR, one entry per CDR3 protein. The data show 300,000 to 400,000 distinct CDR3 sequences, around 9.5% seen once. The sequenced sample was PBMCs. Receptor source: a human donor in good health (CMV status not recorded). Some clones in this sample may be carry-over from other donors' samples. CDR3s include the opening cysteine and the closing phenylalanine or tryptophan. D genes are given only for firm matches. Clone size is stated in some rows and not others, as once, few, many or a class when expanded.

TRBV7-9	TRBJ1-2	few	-	TGTGCCAGCAGCGCCCAGGGGCACCTCTATGGCTACACCTTC	CASSAQGHLYGYTF
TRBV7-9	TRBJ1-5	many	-	TGTGCCAGCAGCTTAGTCGCGGGGACTAACAATCAGCCCCAGCATTTT	CASSLVAGTNNQPQHF
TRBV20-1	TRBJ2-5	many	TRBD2	TGCAGTGCTAGAGATTTGGTAGCGGGTGTTCAAGAGACCCAGTACTTC	CSARDLVAGVQETQYF
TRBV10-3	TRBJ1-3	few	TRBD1	TGTGCCATCAGTGAGCGAGGGACAGGGTCTGGAAACACCATATATTTT	CAISERGTGSGNTIYF
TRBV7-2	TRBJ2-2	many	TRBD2	TGTGCCAGCAGCAACCGACTAGCGGGGGGGCCGGACACCGGGGAGCTGTTTTTT	CASSNRLAGGPDTGELFF
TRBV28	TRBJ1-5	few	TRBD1	TGTGCCAGCCAAACAGGGGGGCAGCCCCAGCATTTT	CASQTGGQPQHF
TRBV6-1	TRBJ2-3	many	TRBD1	TGTGCCAGCACCCTCCCATCGGACAGGGGAACCACAGATACGCAGTATTTT	CASTLPSDRGTTDTQYF
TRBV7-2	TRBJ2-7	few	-	TGTGCCAGCAGTCTGACAGCTCCTCATGAGCAGTACTTC	CASSLTAPHEQYF
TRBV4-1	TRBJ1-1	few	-	TGCGCCAGCAGTAAGCATCCCCCCCAGGGGCTGAACACTGAAGCTTTCTTT	CASSKHPPQGLNTEAFF
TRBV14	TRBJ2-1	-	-	TGTGCCAGCAGCCAAAGGTGGAACAATGAGCAGTTCTTC	CASSQRWNNEQFF
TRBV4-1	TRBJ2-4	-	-	TGCGCCAGCAGCCAAGGGCTTAAGGGGCGTGAAAACATTCAGTACTTC	CASSQGLKGRENIQYF
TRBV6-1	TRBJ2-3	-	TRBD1	TGTGCCAGCCGCTGGACAGGGGATTCAGATACGCAGTATTTT	CASRWTGDSDTQYF
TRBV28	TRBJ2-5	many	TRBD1	TGTGCCAGCAGTTCGAAGCACGACAGGGGGCGCTTCCAAGAGACCCAGTACTTC	CASSSKHDRGRFQETQYF
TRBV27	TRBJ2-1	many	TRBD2	TGTGCCAGCAGTGCCGGGACTAGCGGCAATGAGCAGTTCTTC	CASSAGTSGNEQFF
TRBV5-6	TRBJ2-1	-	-	TGTGCCAGCAGGCAAACCCCGGGAGATTACTACAATGAGCAGTTCTTC	CASRQTPGDYYNEQFF
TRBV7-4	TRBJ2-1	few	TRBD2	TGTGCCAGCACCACGGCCGGGGGGTCCTACAATGAGCAGTTCTTC	CASTTAGGSYNEQFF
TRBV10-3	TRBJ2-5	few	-	TGTGCCATCAGTGATACACAGAGAGAAGAGACCCAGTACTTC	CAISDTQREETQYF
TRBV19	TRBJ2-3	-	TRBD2	TGTGCCAGTAGTATAAAACTAGCGAGAGATACGCAGTATTTT	CASSIKLARDTQYF